The rows below give T cell receptor beta chains drawn from one sample of a study of cytotoxic CD8 clonotypes in ibrutinib-treated CLL. Using immunoSEQ multiplex PCR, the repertoire was profiled, and TCRdb retains in-frame clones only, with some absent. The repertoire holds 250,000 to 350,000 clones, approximately 76% seen once, with about 5.3% in the top ten. This specimen consisted of PBMCs, obtained at disease progression, from a patient treated with ibrutinib. These receptors all come from a human donor with chronic lymphocytic leukemia. CDR3s include the opening cysteine and the closing phenylalanine or tryptophan. D genes are given only for firm matches. The size entry is marked missing in some rows and otherwise reads once, few, many or a size class.

V: TRBV6-5; size: NA; J: TRBJ2-1; D: TRBD2; CDR3: CASSPGTRNEQFF; DNA: TGTGCCAGCAGCCCCGGGACTAGGAATGAGCAGTTCTTC
V: TRBV19; size: NA; J: TRBJ1-2; D: NA; CDR3: CASNELTGFNYGYTF; DNA: TGTGCCAGTAACGAACTCACAGGTTTCAACTATGGCTACACCTTC
V: TRBV29-1; size: NA; J: TRBJ2-3; D: NA; CDR3: CSVAGGTQYF; DNA: TGCAGCGTTGCAGGAGGTACGCAGTATTTT
V: TRBV10-3; size: NA; J: TRBJ1-1; D: NA; CDR3: CAISDNRVNTEAFF; DNA: TGTGCCATCAGTGATAACAGAGTGAACACTGAAGCTTTCTTT
V: TRBV10-3; size: few; J: TRBJ2-3; D: NA; CDR3: CAISAVRNIADTQYF; DNA: TGTGCCATCAGTGCGGTCCGTAATATCGCAGATACGCAGTATTTT
V: TRBV5-1; size: NA; J: TRBJ2-3; D: NA; CDR3: CASSRGAPKDTQYF; DNA: TGCGCCAGCAGCCGGGGGGCCCCGAAGGATACGCAGTATTTT
V: TRBV29-1; size: NA; J: TRBJ2-7; D: NA; CDR3: CSARLDSYEQYF; DNA: TGCAGCGCCCGACTGGACTCCTACGAGCAGTACTTC
V: TRBV10-2; size: NA; J: TRBJ2-1; D: TRBD1; CDR3: CASSELDRASDEQFF; DNA: TGCGCCAGCAGTGAGCTGGACAGGGCTTCCGATGAGCAGTTCTTC
V: TRBV10-2; size: NA; J: TRBJ2-3; D: NA; CDR3: CASSEGLAEDF; DNA: TGCGCCAGCAGTGAGGGGCTAGCCGAGGATTTT
V: TRBV29-1; size: once; J: TRBJ2-1; D: NA; CDR3: CSVVKYNEQFF; DNA: TGCAGCGTTGTAAAATACAATGAGCAGTTCTTC
V: TRBV28; size: NA; J: TRBJ2-2; D: NA; CDR3: CASRIWRVTGELFF; DNA: TGTGCCAGCCGCATCTGGCGGGTCACCGGGGAGCTGTTTTTT
V: TRBV19; size: NA; J: TRBJ2-7; D: NA; CDR3: CASSIRGPSYEQYF; DNA: TGTGCCAGTAGTATTAGGGGTCCCTCCTACGAGCAGTACTTC
V: TRBV5-6; size: NA; J: TRBJ2-2; D: TRBD2; CDR3: CASRTGLAGGWDTGELFF; DNA: TGTGCCAGCAGAACGGGACTAGCGGGAGGGTGGGACACCGGGGAGCTGTTTTTT
V: TRBV27; size: few; J: TRBJ2-7; D: TRBD1; CDR3: CASRPRDSYEQYF; DNA: TGTGCCAGCAGACCCCGGGACAGCTACGAGCAGTACTTC
V: TRBV6-1; size: few; J: TRBJ1-5; D: TRBD1; CDR3: CASSGTGYQPQHF; DNA: TGTGCCAGCAGTGGGACAGGGTATCAGCCCCAGCATTTT
V: TRBV7-9; size: NA; J: TRBJ1-1; D: NA; CDR3: CASSVGLWNYKNTEAFF; DNA: TGTGCCAGCAGCGTCGGTTTGTGGAACTACAAGAACACTGAAGCTTTCTTT
V: TRBV27; size: few; J: TRBJ2-2; D: TRBD2; CDR3: CASATSGRANTGELFF; DNA: TGTGCCAGCGCAACTAGCGGGAGGGCGAACACCGGGGAGCTGTTTTTT
V: TRBV6-1; size: few; J: TRBJ1-4; D: TRBD1; CDR3: CASSETIGTVDEKLFF; DNA: TGTGCCAGCAGTGAAACAATTGGGACAGTCGATGAAAAACTGTTTTTT
V: TRBV5-1; size: NA; J: TRBJ2-5; D: NA; CDR3: CASSLVGGLVETQYF; DNA: TGCGCCAGCAGCTTGGTTGGGGGGCTAGTAGAGACCCAGTACTTC
V: TRBV18; size: NA; J: TRBJ2-6; D: TRBD1; CDR3: CASSPRDRGLPGANVLTF; DNA: TGTGCCAGCTCACCCAGAGACAGGGGGCTGCCTGGGGCCAACGTCCTGACTTTC
V: TRBV2; size: NA; J: TRBJ2-2; D: TRBD2; CDR3: CASGTSGSRGTGELFF; DNA: TGTGCCAGTGGGACTAGCGGATCCCGTGGCACCGGGGAGCTGTTTTTT
V: TRBV11-2; size: once; J: TRBJ1-1; D: NA; CDR3: CASSLDGRSHTEAFF; DNA: TGTGCCAGCAGCTTAGATGGTAGATCTCATACTGAAGCTTTCTTT
V: TRBV7-8; size: NA; J: TRBJ2-5; D: NA; CDR3: CASSSDRLLKETQYF; DNA: TGTGCCAGCAGCTCGGACCGACTACTAAAAGAGACCCAGTACTTC
V: TRBV14; size: NA; J: TRBJ1-2; D: NA; CDR3: CASSPYNTYGYTF; DNA: TGTGCCAGCAGCCCGTACAATACCTATGGCTACACCTTC
V: TRBV6-1; size: NA; J: TRBJ2-2; D: NA; CDR3: CASSVLETGELFF; DNA: TGTGCCAGCAGTGTTCTAGAAACCGGGGAGCTGTTTTTT
V: TRBV23-1; size: once; J: TRBJ2-7; D: TRBD1; CDR3: CASTPTGPYEQYF; DNA: TGCGCCAGCACCCCGACAGGGCCGTACGAGCAGTACTTC
V: TRBV7-9; size: NA; J: TRBJ2-1; D: TRBD2; CDR3: CASSPPLAAPGEQFF; DNA: TGTGCCAGCAGCCCCCCACTAGCGGCCCCGGGTGAGCAGTTCTTC
V: TRBV10-3; size: NA; J: TRBJ2-7; D: TRBD2; CDR3: CATGTSGSTGYEQYF; DNA: TGTGCCACCGGGACTAGCGGGAGCACGGGCTACGAGCAGTACTTC
V: TRBV10-2; size: NA; J: TRBJ2-7; D: NA; CDR3: CASSELGNYEQYF; DNA: TGCGCCAGCAGTGAGCTGGGCAACTACGAGCAGTACTTC
V: TRBV6-5; size: once; J: TRBJ1-2; D: NA; CDR3: CASRRPAGNYGYTF; DNA: TGTGCCAGCAGGCGCCCAGCCGGCAACTATGGCTACACCTTC
V: TRBV27; size: NA; J: TRBJ2-7; D: TRBD1; CDR3: CASSRMTGPYEQYF; DNA: TGTGCCAGCAGTAGGATGACAGGGCCCTACGAGCAGTACTTC
V: TRBV2; size: NA; J: TRBJ1-5; D: NA; CDR3: CASSEGPAGAPGSNQPQHF; DNA: TGTGCCAGCAGTGAAGGGCCGGCAGGGGCTCCGGGTAGCAATCAGCCCCAGCATTTT
V: TRBV2; size: NA; J: TRBJ2-1; D: TRBD2; CDR3: CASRGLADSYNEQFF; DNA: TGTGCCAGCAGAGGACTAGCGGACTCCTACAATGAGCAGTTCTTC
V: TRBV27; size: NA; J: TRBJ2-7; D: NA; CDR3: CASSLRRGATYEQYF; DNA: TGTGCCAGCAGTTTAAGGAGGGGAGCGACCTACGAGCAGTACTTC
V: TRBV29-1; size: NA; J: TRBJ2-1; D: NA; CDR3: CSVETPFSYNEQFF; DNA: TGCAGCGTTGAGACGCCCTTTTCCTACAATGAGCAGTTCTTC
V: TRBV4-1; size: NA; J: TRBJ2-5; D: TRBD1; CDR3: CASSQEPYRGWQETQYF; DNA: TGCGCCAGCAGCCAAGAACCTTACAGGGGGTGGCAAGAGACCCAGTACTTC
V: TRBV18; size: NA; J: TRBJ2-7; D: NA; CDR3: CASSPRAYYEQYF; DNA: TGTGCCAGCTCACCACGGGCCTACTACGAGCAGTACTTC
V: TRBV20-1; size: NA; J: TRBJ2-7; D: NA; CDR3: CSAGENEQYF; DNA: TGCAGTGCTGGGGAGAACGAGCAGTACTTC
V: TRBV9; size: few; J: TRBJ2-2; D: NA; CDR3: CASGVRPNTGELFF; DNA: TGTGCCAGCGGGGTCAGACCTAACACCGGGGAGCTGTTTTTT
V: TRBV15; size: NA; J: TRBJ1-5; D: NA; CDR3: CATSGRETGQEYGYFQPQHF; DNA: TGTGCCACCAGCGGACGGGAGACGGGGCAGGAGTATGGTTACTTCCAGCCCCAGCATTTT
V: TRBV20-1; size: NA; J: TRBJ2-3; D: NA; CDR3: CSARGVVTQYF; DNA: TGCAGTGCTAGAGGGGTCGTTACGCAGTATTTT
V: TRBV18; size: NA; J: TRBJ2-2; D: TRBD1; CDR3: CASSPRGKGAGELFF; DNA: TGTGCCAGCTCACCCAGGGGGAAAGGAGCCGGGGAGCTGTTTTTT
V: TRBV5-6; size: NA; J: TRBJ2-7; D: TRBD2; CDR3: CASSLTGLAGVGEQYF; DNA: TGTGCCAGCAGCCTAACGGGACTAGCGGGAGTGGGCGAGCAGTACTTC
V: TRBV7-6; size: NA; J: TRBJ2-3; D: TRBD2; CDR3: CASSLTSGVVDTQYF; DNA: TGTGCCAGCAGCTTGACTAGCGGAGTGGTGGATACGCAGTATTTT
V: TRBV18; size: NA; J: TRBJ1-2; D: TRBD1; CDR3: CASSPGTGGYGYTF; DNA: TGTGCCAGCTCACCAGGGACAGGGGGCTATGGCTACACCTTC
V: TRBV27; size: NA; J: TRBJ2-1; D: TRBD2; CDR3: CASSRPRLAGSYNEQFF; DNA: TGTGCCAGCAGTAGACCCCGACTAGCGGGCTCCTACAATGAGCAGTTCTTC
V: TRBV28; size: NA; J: TRBJ2-7; D: TRBD2; CDR3: CASRRTSGRASYEQYF; DNA: TGTGCCAGCAGACGAACTAGCGGGAGGGCTTCCTACGAGCAGTACTTC
V: TRBV6-1; size: NA; J: TRBJ1-5; D: TRBD1; CDR3: CASSGQGAVQPQHF; DNA: TGTGCCAGCAGTGGGCAGGGGGCGGTCCAGCCCCAGCATTTT
V: TRBV5-1; size: NA; J: TRBJ2-7; D: NA; CDR3: CASSLSPGFEQYF; DNA: TGCGCCAGCAGCTTGTCGCCGGGGTTTGAGCAGTACTTC
V: TRBV11-2; size: once; J: TRBJ1-3; D: NA; CDR3: CASNGRSGNTIYF; DNA: TGTGCCAGCAACGGACGTTCTGGAAACACCATATATTTT
V: TRBV18; size: once; J: TRBJ2-7; D: TRBD2; CDR3: CASSALAAYEQYF; DNA: TGTGCCAGCTCAGCTCTAGCGGCCTACGAGCAGTACTTC
V: TRBV29-1; size: NA; J: TRBJ2-7; D: NA; CDR3: CSVAFGKTYEQYF; DNA: TGCAGCGTTGCATTTGGGAAAACCTACGAGCAGTACTTC